The T cell receptor beta chain described here comes from a study of a mutant IDH1 vaccine in newly diagnosed glioma. Study summary: Treated patients showed a male proportion of roughly 60%, a female proportion of around 40%, and a mean age of 40.4 years. Earlier treatment was radiotherapy, temozolomide, or both, with most getting both.

CDR1 and CDR2 from the germline V gene are SEHNR and FQNEAQ (reference sequence). This CDR3 is 18 amino acids long. V was pared by 1 base and J by 0 bases, with 13 bases between. Of note for this clone: Its cognate antigen is unknown.

TCRdb's table, derived via immunoSEQ multiplex PCR, lists solely in-frame clones and lacks some. The sample consists of 25,000 to 30,000 clones, approximately 79% of them appearing once. Time point of the sample: week 5, during vaccination. The investigators gave 300 ug of mutant IDH1 20-mer peptide in each vaccine dose, together with topical imiquimod. Material: PBMCs, obtained from a glioma patient whose treatment included an IDH1 peptide vaccine. This clonotype originated in a man aged 35 to 55 with glioma. Some clones in this sample may be carry-over from other donors' samples. V and J are TRBV7-9 and TRBJ2-6, with D unresolved. CDR3 in amino acids: CASSLGVQRSSGANVLTF. The CDR3 coding sequence is TGTGCCAGCAGCTTAGGGGTTCAGAGGAGCTCTGGGGCCAACGTCCTGACTTTC.